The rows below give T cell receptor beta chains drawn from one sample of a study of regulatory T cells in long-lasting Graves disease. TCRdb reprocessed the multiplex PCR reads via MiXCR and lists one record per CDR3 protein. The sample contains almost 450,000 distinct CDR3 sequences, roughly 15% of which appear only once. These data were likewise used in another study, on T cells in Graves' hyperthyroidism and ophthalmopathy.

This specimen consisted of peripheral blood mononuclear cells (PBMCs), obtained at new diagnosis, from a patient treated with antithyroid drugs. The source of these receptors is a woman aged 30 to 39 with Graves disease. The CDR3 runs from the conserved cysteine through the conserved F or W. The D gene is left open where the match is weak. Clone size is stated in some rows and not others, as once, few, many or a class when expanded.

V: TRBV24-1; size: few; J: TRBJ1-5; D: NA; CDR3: CATSDFGWPQHF; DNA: TGTGCCACCAGTGATTTCGGTTGGCCCCAGCATTTT
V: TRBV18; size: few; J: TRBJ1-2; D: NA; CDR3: CASSPPQGVGYGYTF; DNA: TGTGCCAGCTCACCACCCCAGGGCGTCGGCTATGGCTACACCTTC
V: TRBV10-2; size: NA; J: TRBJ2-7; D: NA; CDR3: CASSLNSREQYF; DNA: TGCGCCAGCAGCTTGAACTCGCGGGAGCAGTACTTC
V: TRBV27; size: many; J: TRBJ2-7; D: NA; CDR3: CASSQWVVGSNEQYF; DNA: TGTGCCAGCAGCCAGTGGGTAGTAGGCTCGAACGAGCAGTACTTC
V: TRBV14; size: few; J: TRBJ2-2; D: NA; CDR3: CASSQRRDRHAGELFF; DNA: TGTGCCAGCAGCCAGCGCCGGGACCGGCACGCCGGGGAGCTGTTTTTT
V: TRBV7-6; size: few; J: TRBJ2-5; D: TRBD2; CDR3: CASSLSIHGELAGVETLYF; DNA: TGTGCCAGCAGCTTATCAATTCACGGGGAACTAGCGGGAGTGGAGACCCTGTACTTC
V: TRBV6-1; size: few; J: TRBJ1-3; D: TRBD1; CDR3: CASRTQRGPDSGNTIYF; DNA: TGTGCCAGCCGCACCCAAAGGGGGCCCGACTCTGGAAACACCATATATTTT
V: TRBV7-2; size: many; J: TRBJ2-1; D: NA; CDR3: CASSFVQRPYNEQFF; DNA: TGTGCCAGCAGCTTTGTCCAGCGGCCGTACAATGAGCAGTTCTTC
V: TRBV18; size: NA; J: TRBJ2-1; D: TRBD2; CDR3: CASSPWREGYNEQFF; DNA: TGTGCCAGCTCCCCTTGGCGGGAGGGTTACAATGAGCAGTTCTTC
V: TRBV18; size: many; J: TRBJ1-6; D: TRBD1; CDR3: CASSVGQGNSPLHF; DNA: TGTGCCAGCTCAGTGGGACAGGGGAATTCACCCCTCCACTTT
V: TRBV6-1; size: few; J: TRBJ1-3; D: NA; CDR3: CASSLRRDVPYF; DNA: TGTGCCAGCAGTCTTCGAAGAGACGTCCCATATTTT
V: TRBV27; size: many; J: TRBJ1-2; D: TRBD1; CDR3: CASSSYRGGYGYTF; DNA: TGTGCCAGCAGTAGTTACAGGGGAGGGTATGGCTACACCTTC
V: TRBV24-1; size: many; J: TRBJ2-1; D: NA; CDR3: CATSEPPGPQAHNEQFF; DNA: TGTGCCACCAGTGAACCCCCCGGGCCCCAGGCACACAATGAGCAGTTCTTC
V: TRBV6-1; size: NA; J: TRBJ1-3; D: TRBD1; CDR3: CASSPGTASGNTIYF; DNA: TGTGCCAGCAGCCCCGGGACAGCCTCTGGAAACACCATATATTTT
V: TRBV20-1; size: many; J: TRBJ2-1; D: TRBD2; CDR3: CSALAGVAYNEQFF; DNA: TGCAGCGCACTAGCGGGAGTTGCCTACAATGAGCAGTTCTTC
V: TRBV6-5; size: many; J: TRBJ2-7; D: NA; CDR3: CASSSTTGLSYEQYF; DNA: TGTGCCAGCAGTTCTACCACAGGGCTAAGCTACGAGCAGTACTTC
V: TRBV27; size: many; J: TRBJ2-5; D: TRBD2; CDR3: CASSPEEGLAGETQYF; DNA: TGTGCCAGCAGTCCCGAGGAGGGACTAGCGGGAGAGACCCAGTACTTC
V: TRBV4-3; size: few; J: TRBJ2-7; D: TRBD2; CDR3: CASSQDPPGLATYEQYF; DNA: TGCGCCAGCAGCCAAGATCCGCCGGGACTAGCGACCTACGAGCAGTACTTC
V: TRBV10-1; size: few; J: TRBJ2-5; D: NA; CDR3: CASSYLTGNQETQYF; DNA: TGCGCCAGCAGTTACCTAACAGGGAACCAAGAGACCCAGTACTTC
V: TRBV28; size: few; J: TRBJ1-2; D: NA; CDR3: CASSSTLTVSGYGYTF; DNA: TGTGCCAGCAGCTCCACCTTGACAGTTAGCGGCTATGGCTACACCTTC
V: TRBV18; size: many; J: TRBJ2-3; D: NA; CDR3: CASSPLEFLGYTDTQYF; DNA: TGTGCCAGCTCACCACTGGAGTTCCTAGGGTACACAGATACGCAGTATTTT
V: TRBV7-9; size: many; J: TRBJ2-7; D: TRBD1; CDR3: CASSLLPGWGQRISYEQYF; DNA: TGTGCCAGCAGCTTACTTCCTGGTTGGGGACAGAGAATTTCCTACGAGCAGTACTTC
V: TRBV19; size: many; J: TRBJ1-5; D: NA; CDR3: CASSSFGQGNQPQHF; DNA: TGTGCCAGTAGTTCGTTCGGGCAGGGCAATCAGCCCCAGCATTTT
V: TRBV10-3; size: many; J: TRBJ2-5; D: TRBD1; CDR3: CAIGPRGQETQYF; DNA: TGTGCCATCGGGCCCAGGGGGCAAGAGACCCAGTACTTC
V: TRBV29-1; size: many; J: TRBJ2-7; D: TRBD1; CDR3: CSAAHPRTGISYEQYF; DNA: TGCAGCGCCGCACACCCCCGGACAGGGATCTCCTACGAGCAGTACTTC
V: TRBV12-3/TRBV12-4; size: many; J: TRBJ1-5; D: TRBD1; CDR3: CASSPTGSEDQPQHF; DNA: TGTGCCAGCAGCCCGACAGGGAGTGAGGATCAGCCCCAGCATTTT
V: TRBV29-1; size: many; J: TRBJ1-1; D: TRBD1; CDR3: CSSGQGDTEAFF; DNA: TGCAGCTCCGGACAGGGAGACACTGAAGCTTTCTTT
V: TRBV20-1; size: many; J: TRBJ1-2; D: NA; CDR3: CSARGQIYGYTF; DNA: TGCAGTGCTAGAGGGCAGATCTATGGCTACACCTTC
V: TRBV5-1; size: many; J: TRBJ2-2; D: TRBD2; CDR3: CASSLGTSDTGELFF; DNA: TGCGCCAGCAGCTTAGGGACTAGCGACACCGGGGAGCTGTTTTTT
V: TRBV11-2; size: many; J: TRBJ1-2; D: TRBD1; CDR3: CASSHGTGINYGYTF; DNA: TGTGCCAGCAGCCACGGGACAGGGATCAACTATGGCTACACCTTC